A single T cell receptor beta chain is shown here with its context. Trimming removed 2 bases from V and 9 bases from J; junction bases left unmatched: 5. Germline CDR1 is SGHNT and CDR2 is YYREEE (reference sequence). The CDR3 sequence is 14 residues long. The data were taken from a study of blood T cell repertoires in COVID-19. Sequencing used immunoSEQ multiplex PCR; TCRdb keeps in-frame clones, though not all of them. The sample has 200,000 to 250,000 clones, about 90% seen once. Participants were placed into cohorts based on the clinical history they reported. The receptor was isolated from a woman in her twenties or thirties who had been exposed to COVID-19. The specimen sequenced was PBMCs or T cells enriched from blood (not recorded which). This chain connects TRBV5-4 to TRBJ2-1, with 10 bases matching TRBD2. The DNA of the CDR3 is TGTGCCAGCAGCTTCCTAGCGGGAGCAGGTGAGCAGTTCTTC. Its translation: CASSFLAGAGEQFF.